The entry that follows covers one T cell receptor beta chain sequence. This receptor's antigen is unknown. Within one base of it there is no much larger clone, and no base qualities were kept. This sample is drawn from a study of response to subunit inactivated influenza vaccine (dated by TCRdb to 2017 to 2018). Concerning the study at large: The study used deep quantitative T cell receptor repertoire profiling to track responses to a trivalent subunit inactivated influenza vaccine.

The paper as a whole reports these results and caveats: The authors proposed that each seasonal influenza vaccination may bring in only a limited number of new T cells.

Libraries came from RT-PCR. Sequencer: Illumina HiSeq 2500. TCRdb ran its own pipeline on the public reads, namely fastp trimming at Q25 and MiXCR clone calling, and kept in-frame beta chains. Each entry merges the rows of one CDR3 protein and shows their most common DNA and genes. The sample table holds about 540,000 distinct CDR3 sequences, of which approximately 22% were seen once. 2.5% to 3% of the sample is taken by the ten largest. The CDR1 and CDR2 encoded by the germline V gene are SGHTA and FQGNSA. From cysteine to phenylalanine, the CDR3 is 15 amino acids long. Only the CDR3 DNA stays, 45 bases, in frame from base 1. V trim: 3 bases; J trim: 3 bases; unmatched bases: 8. These data are also associated with another study on T cells expressing NK-cell markers. That second publication adds: TCR beta cDNA libraries were made by 5'RACE template switching that added a universal primer site and unique molecular identifiers. Three sorted T-cell subsets (CD3+CD56+NKG2C+, CD3+CD56+NKG2C- and CD3+CD56-NKG2C+) from roughly eight donors had their TCR beta-chain repertoires profiled. Most of the eight sequenced donors were HCMV-seropositive and one was HCMV-seronegative. In several experiments an anti-gammadeltaTCR antibody was added to restrict sorting to alphabetaTCR-expressing T cells. In about 6 donors, the dominant CD3+CD56+NKG2C+ clonotypes were found to rank among the top 10 CD8+ clonotypes and to make up 1.0-7.0% of CD8+ T cells. Those dominant clonotypes were again the most abundant among CD3+CD56-NKG2C+ cells in four donors, at roughly 28.3-60.1%. Whether the expanded NKG2C-expressing T cell clones were specific for HCMV antigens remained unclear. The eight sequenced donors were randomly selected healthy volunteers, three men and five women. A commercial ELISA kit detecting HCMV-specific IgG in serum was used to determine HCMV serostatus. Peripheral blood mononuclear cells were isolated from blood by Ficoll density gradient centrifugation. CD4+ and CD8+ T cells were isolated from PBMC by magnetic immunoseparation with Miltenyi isolation kits. cDNA synthesis was primed from the TCR beta constant segment, followed by two successive PCR amplification steps. Illumina HiSeq 2000/2500, MiSeq or NextSeq was used to sequence libraries as 2 x 150 bp reads. MIGEC was used to demultiplex reads and group reads by UMI, and MiTCR was used to assemble and quantify clonotypes. To exclude erroneous sequences, any TCR cDNA sequence not supported by at least two reads was discarded. The tcR package was used for downstream repertoire analysis, and clonotypes were matched across fractions by CDR3 nucleotide sequence plus V segment. VDJmatch was used to annotate antigen specificity against VDJdb, with one amino acid substitution in CDR3 allowed.

This receptor was identified in a man aged 50-60 years who received an inactivated influenza vaccine. Donor details come from another sample of the same person, matched by shared clones. The specimen comprised CD4+ T cells sorted from PBMCs, sampled roughly 12 days after vaccination. The receptor chain draws on TRBV7-2 and TRBJ2-7, with TRBD2 matching 7 junction bases. The CDR3 sequence is CASSFLASGDYEQYF. The DNA sequence is given as TGTGCCAGCAGCTTTTTGGCTAGCGGAGACTACGAGCAGTACTTC.